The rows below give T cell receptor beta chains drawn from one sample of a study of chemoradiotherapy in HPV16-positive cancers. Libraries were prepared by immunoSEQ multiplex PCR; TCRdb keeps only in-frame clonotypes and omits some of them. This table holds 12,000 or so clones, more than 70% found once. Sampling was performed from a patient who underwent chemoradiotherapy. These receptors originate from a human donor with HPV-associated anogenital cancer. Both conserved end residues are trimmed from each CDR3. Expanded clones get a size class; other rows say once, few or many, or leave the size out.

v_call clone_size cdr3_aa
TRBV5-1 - ASSLGASNLGEQF
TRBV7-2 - ASSFLGLNTEAF
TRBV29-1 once SVPGGAFGETQY
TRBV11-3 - ASSSEGSREAF
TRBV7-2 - ASSLADNYGYT
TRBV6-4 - ASSDTGGRTGELF
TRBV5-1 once ASSLDHAAGGGKQY
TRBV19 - ASRALGRKDSGNTIY
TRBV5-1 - ASSLISGKNTEAF
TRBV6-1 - ASNNGGGYT